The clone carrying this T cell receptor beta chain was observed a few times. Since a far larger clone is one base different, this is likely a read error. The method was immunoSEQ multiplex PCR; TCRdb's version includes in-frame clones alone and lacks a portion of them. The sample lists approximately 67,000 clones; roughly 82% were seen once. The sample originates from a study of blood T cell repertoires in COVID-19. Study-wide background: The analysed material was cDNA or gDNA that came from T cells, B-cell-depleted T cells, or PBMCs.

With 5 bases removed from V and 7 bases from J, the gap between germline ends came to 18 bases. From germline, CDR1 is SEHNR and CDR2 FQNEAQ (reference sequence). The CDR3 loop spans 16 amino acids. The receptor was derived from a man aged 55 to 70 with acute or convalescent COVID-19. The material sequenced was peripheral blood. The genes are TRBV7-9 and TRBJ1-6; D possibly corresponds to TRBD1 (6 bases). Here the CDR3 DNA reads TGTGCCAGCAGCCCGAGGGGGGGGGCGCGCAATTCACCCCTCCACTTT. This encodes CASSPRGGARNSPLHF.